This TCR beta chain appears in the sequencing data of a study of T-cell reconstitution after alpha-beta-depleted transplantation in children. Points from the study as a whole: Surviving recipient T cells and thymic progenitors produced the high day-60 TCRbeta diversity seen in some patients.

This clonotype was seen more than once but under ten times. Its antigen is unidentified. Trimming cost V 0 bases and J 2 bases, with 9 bases left between them. The CDR3 has 15 residues. Germline CDR1 is MNHEY and CDR2 is SVGAGI. Unique molecular identifiers were incorporated into the prepared TCRbeta library. TCRdb itself ran the PCR reads through MiXCR, one entry per CDR3 protein. The sample contains 540,000 or so distinct CDR3 sequences, 20% to 25% of which appear only once. The V call is TRBV6-5, the J call TRBJ2-3; no firm D call. The sequence came from a boy in the first two years of life who had a stem cell transplant for acute myeloid leukemia, so the T cells may come from the graft donor. The sequences come from PBMCs, mostly from graft donor cells, collected 360 days after TCRalphabeta/CD19-depleted stem cell transplant. The CDR3 loop reads CASSYSSLLTDTQYF. DNA of the CDR3: TGTGCCAGCAGTTACTCGAGTCTCCTCACAGATACGCAGTATTTT.